Following are 9 T cell receptor beta chains from one sample sequenced in a study of T-cell reconstitution after alpha-beta-depleted transplantation in children. Preparation of the TCRbeta library was carried out with unique molecular identifiers. TCRdb reprocessed the PCR reads with MiXCR, giving one entry per CDR3 protein. In the table there are 55,000 to 85,000 distinct CDR3 sequences, approximately 10% of which are singletons. Sequences were derived from PBMCs, sampled before TCRalphabeta/CD19-depleted stem cell transplant. Receptor source: a boy aged 5 to 17 with acute myeloid leukemia, due to receive a stem cell transplant.

This clonotype was counted at least ten times. The J gene is TRBJ2-4, the V gene TRBV5-1, with 7 nucleotides matching TRBD1. The V segment lost 4 bases and the J segment 7 bases; nucleotides outside the gene matches: 17. The CDR3 totals 17 residues. The V gene's germline CDR1 is SGHRS and CDR2 YFSETQ. The CDR3 spells CASSRASTGSFGNIQYF. For the CDR3, the DNA is TGCGCCAGCAGCAGAGCTTCGACAGGGTCTTTTGGTAACATTCAGTACTTC.

This clonotype has a count of ten or more. This chain links TRBV20-1 with TRBJ1-5; maybe TRBD1 (6 bases). Between the trimmed V and J ends, which lost 6 bases and 3 bases, there was a span of 9 bases. The CDR3 covers 12 residues. CDR1 and CDR2 from the germline V gene are DFQATT and SNEGSKA (reference sequence). The CDR3 reads CSAGAINQPQHF. The CDR3 bases are TGCAGTGCGGGGGCGATCAATCAGCCCCAGCATTTT.

In this sample, this clonotype turned up many times. The CDR3 DNA reads TGTGCCAGCAGCCGTCTAGCGGATAACACAGATACGCAGTATTTT. Its protein product is CASSRLADNTDTQYF. The chain couples TRBV11-2 to TRBJ2-3; 7 nucleotides line up with TRBD2. The CDR3 has 15 residues. V shed 5 bases, J shed 2 bases, and the junction held 7 bases outside the gene matches. Germline V gives CDR1 SGHAT, CDR2 FQNNGV.

The CDR3 region is CASSPLQGLAPREQYF. Here the CDR3 DNA reads TGTGCCAGCAGTCCACTTCAGGGACTAGCCCCCCGCGAGCAGTACTTC. This chain links TRBV6-1 with TRBJ2-7; 9 positions match TRBD2. Trimming took 5 bases from V and 6 from J; bases not matched to a gene: 14. The CDR3 sequence is 16 residues long. Germline loops: CDR1 MNHNS, CDR2 SASEGT.

The genes are TRBV10-2 and TRBJ1-2; TRBD1 might be the D (5 bases). The CDR3 has 16 residues. Between the trimmed V and J ends, which lost 4 bases and 4 bases, there was a span of 19 bases. Germline V gene data show CDR1 as WSHSY and CDR2 as SAAADI. The CDR3 DNA follows: TGCGCCAGCAGTGGGAGGGGCCGGCAGGCTGGCTATGGCTACACCTTC. Translation: CASSGRGRQAGYGYTF.

This clonotype has ten or more counts. The J gene is TRBJ2-3, the V gene TRBV12-3 or TRBV12-4, with TRBD2 matching over 11 bases. The CDR3 runs to 14 residues. The V and J ends lost 6 bases and 5 bases, in that order; junction bases with no gene match: 4. The CDR3 here is CASSLGLAEDTQYF. In DNA form, the CDR3 reads TGTGCCAGCAGCCTGGGACTAGCGGAAGATACGCAGTATTTT.

The chain employs TRBV29-1 and TRBJ1-1; D call uncertain. V shed 6 bases and J shed 6 bases, with 8 bases lying between them. Germline-derived CDR1 and CDR2 are SQVTM and ANQGSEA. CDR3 length equals 10 residues. CDR3 DNA sequence: TGCAGCGTGACAAGACCTGAAGCTTTCTTT. Amino acids: CSVTRPEAFF. Variable domain in full (rest from reference TRBV29-1 and TRBJ1-1): SAVISQKPSRDICQRGTSLTIQCQVDSQVTMMFWYRQQPGQSLTLIATANQGSEATYESGFVIDKFPISRPNLTFSTLTVSNMSPEDSSIYLCSVTRPEAFFGQGTRLTVV.

This clonotype was detected many times. This chain uses TRBV3-1 with TRBJ2-7; 9 bases match TRBD2. CDR1 is LGHDT, CDR2 YNNKEL, per germline (reference sequence). J was trimmed by 2 bases and V by 0 bases; bases with no gene match: 2. The CDR3 sequence is 15 residues long. Written as DNA, the CDR3 is TGTGCCAGCAGCCAAGAGGGCGGGAGGGCCTACGAGCAGTACTTC. Its translation is CASSQEGGRAYEQYF.

The chain recombines TRBV29-1 with TRBJ2-2; D is tentatively TRBD1 or TRBD2 (6 bases each). V was shortened by 7 bases and J by 1 base, with 25 bases between the two germline ends. The CDR3 loop spans 18 amino acids. Germline values: CDR1 SQVTM, CDR2 ANQGSEA. The CDR3: CSADRGFGGALNTGELFF. As DNA, the CDR3 is TGCAGCGCCGACCGGGGGTTTGGGGGCGCCTTGAACACCGGGGAGCTGTTTTTT.